The TCR beta chain under discussion was sequenced for a study of vaccination effects on CD4 cells after COVID-19. Study-wide points: Both infection-induced and vaccine-induced clones contracted markedly at late post-vaccination timepoints. Small numbers of convalescent patients limited the study. It also lacked early post-infection timepoints.

To note about this clone: Its antigen is still unknown.

With 1 base clipped from V and 2 bases from J, the junction kept 5 bases outside the gene matches. CDR3 length equals 15 residues. Per the germline V gene, CDR1 is SGHRS and CDR2 is YFSETQ. Viral peptide pools were used in the ViraFEST assay to expand antigen-specific CD4+ T cells, and sequencing came afterward. Cultured cells yielded isolated CD4+ T cells after less than 11 days. Vaccinated participants had no history of SARS-CoV-2 infection and tested negative for nucleocapsid antibodies. Cultures of around 2.2 million PBMC per well contained 9 to 10 IU/ml IL-2 plus 10 ug/ml peptides. A half-volume exchange with IL-2 medium occurred on days 3 and 7. Using immunoSEQ multiplex PCR, the repertoire was profiled, and TCRdb retains in-frame clones only, with some absent. The table lists around 63,000 clones, roughly 80% of them singletons.

This sample comprised CD4+ T cells from PBMCs cultured with HCoV-OC43 spike peptides, obtained before COVID-19 vaccination. The sample's subset: HCoV-OC43 spike overlapping peptide pool stimulation. This clonotype was sampled from a human donor who received a COVID-19 vaccine. This chain uses TRBV5-1 with TRBJ1-1; 7 nucleotides agree with TRBD1. In nucleotides, the CDR3 is TGCGCCAGCAGCTTGTCGACAGGGACAAACACTGAAGCTTTCTTT. As protein: CASSLSTGTNTEAFF.